This T cell receptor beta chain was identified in a study of CD8+ T cells in alopecia areata. General study results and limits: In lesional scalp, particularly from alopecia totalis/universalis, clonality was higher than in normal scalp.

Investigators sorted PBMCs to obtain both CD4+ and CD8+ T cells. As the sequencing template, cDNA was produced by extracting RNA and reverse transcribing it. The table came from immunoSEQ multiplex PCR; TCRdb's copy has only in-frame clones and leaves some out. Here the sample spans about 160,000 clones, 47% being singletons. In regard to this clone: Its specificity is unknown.

Sequences were obtained from CD4+ T cells sorted from blood. The origin of this receptor is a human donor with alopecia areata.

The CDR3 DNA is TGCGCCAGCAGCTTAACGGGACAAAGAGAGCAGTTCTTC. Translating it yields CASSLTGQREQFF. The V call is TRBV5-1, the J call TRBJ2-1; D perhaps matches TRBD1 (6 bases). Trimming left V 2 bases short and J 10 bases short, with 13 bases between. Per the germline V gene, CDR1 is SGHRS and CDR2 is YFSETQ. The CDR3 totals 13 residues.